The 12 T cell receptor beta chains below come from one sample, sequenced in a study of spatial heterogeneity in lung cancer. TCRdb reanalysed the 5' RACE reads using MiXCR and keeps one entry per CDR3 protein. The sample contains 11,000 or so distinct CDR3 sequences, about 15% of which appear only once. Time point described: sample taken at primary tumor resection. General study results and limits: Counts of expanded intratumoral alpha and beta TCRs tracked tumor mutation counts.

Their antigens are not known. The source material was lung tumor tissue, sampled at surgery. The receptors stem from a male donor with early-stage non-small cell lung cancer.

This clonotype is labeled as medium-sized (0.01 to 0.1%). V gene TRBV4-3 combines with J gene TRBJ2-7, with D perhaps TRBD1 (5 bases). Germline V gene data show CDR1 as LGHNA and CDR2 as YSLEER. The CDR3 has 16 residues. V lost 3 bases and J 2 bases, leaving 17 bases between the germline ends. The CDR3 nucleotides read TGCGCCAGCAGCCACCAACTCCAGACAGCCGCCTACGAGCAGTACTTC. Translating gives CASSHQLQTAAYEQYF.

Ten or more counts support this clonotype. This chain connects TRBV4-1 to TRBJ2-1, with D possibly matching TRBD2 (5 bases). The CDR3 has 13 residues. Germline V CDR1 and CDR2: MGHRA, YSYEKL. V was pared by 0 bases and J by 7 bases, with 7 bases between. In DNA, the CDR3 is TGCGCCAGCAGCCAAGATACGGGGAATGAGCAGTTCTTC. Amino acid sequence: CASSQDTGNEQFF.

This clonotype was detected only a few times. The chain couples TRBV4-2 to TRBJ2-3; TRBD1 matches 8 bases. This CDR3 is built from 16 residues. V lost 0 bases and J lost 6; bases outside the gene matches: 8. Germline V gene sequence: CDR1 LGHNA, CDR2 YNFKEQ. Here the CDR3 DNA reads TGTGCCAGCAGCCAAGATAAAGGAGCAGGGGGCGATACGCAGTATTTT. Translation: CASSQDKGAGGDTQYF.

The chain joins TRBV21-1 to TRBJ2-5. TRBV21-1 counts as a pseudogene. This CDR3 is 14 amino acids long. CDR3 sequence: CASSREGAQETQYF. CDR3 nucleotides: TGTGCCAGCAGCAGGGAAGGAGCACAAGAGACCCAGTACTTC.

Many counts were recorded for this clonotype. This chain connects TRBV10-3 to TRBJ2-7, with D perhaps TRBD1 (5 bases). Germline-derived CDR1 and CDR2 are ENHRY and SYGVKD. This CDR3 is 12 amino acids long. With 4 bases removed from V and 2 bases from J, the gap between germline ends came to 6 bases. The CDR3 DNA reads as TGTGCCATCAGTGGACAGCCCTACGAGCAGTACTTC. Amino acid sequence: CAISGQPYEQYF.

In its sample, this clonotype was seen many times. CDR3 region: CASSSLGGEQFF. CDR3 DNA sequence: TGTGCCAGCAGTAGCTTAGGAGGGGAGCAGTTCTTC. The rearrangement joins TRBV7-2 to TRBJ2-1, with D maybe TRBD2 (6 bases). Per germline, CDR1 SGHTA and CDR2 FQGNSA. V lost 6 bases and J lost 10, with 13 bases in between. The CDR3 is made up of 12 amino acids.

This sequence joins TRBV6-6 and TRBJ2-1; TRBD2 agrees at 9 bases. The CDR3 loop spans 15 amino acids. Trimming cost V 6 bases and J 8 bases; bases outside gene matches: 11. The germline V gene has CDR1 MNHNY and CDR2 SVGAGI (reference sequence). CDR3 loop: CASRIVGTSSYEQFF. For the CDR3, the DNA is TGTGCCAGCAGGATTGTCGGGACTAGCTCCTATGAGCAGTTCTTC.

This chain links TRBV20-1 with TRBJ2-1; D is ambiguous. Trimming stripped 7 bases from V and 2 bases from J, with 9 bases between. Germline V gives CDR1 DFQATT, CDR2 SNEGSKA (reference sequence). The CDR3 length is 12 residues. DNA for the CDR3: TGCAGTGGGGATGGTCCCTACAATGAGCAGTTCTTC. Residues: CSGDGPYNEQFF.

This clonotype is classed as medium-sized (0.01 to 0.1%). The chain recombines TRBV20-1 with TRBJ1-1; 9 positions match TRBD1. Per germline, CDR1 DFQATT and CDR2 SNEGSKA (reference sequence). The length of the CDR3 is 12 residues. Trimming at V came to 5 bases and at J to 8 bases, leaving 6 bases not matched to a gene. The CDR3 DNA sequence: TGCAGTGCTCAGCGGGACAGGGCAGAAGCTTTCTTT. This encodes CSAQRDRAEAFF.

This clonotype is medium-sized. This sequence joins TRBV11-2 and TRBJ2-1, with 14 bases that match TRBD2. CDR3 size: 16 residues. V was pared by 1 base and J by 7 bases, with 3 bases of the junction left unmatched. CDR1 and CDR2 from the germline V gene are SGHAT and FQNNGV. The CDR3 DNA reads as TGTGCCAGCAGCTTAGCGACTAGCGGGAGGGCGAATGAGCAGTTCTTC. Protein product: CASSLATSGRANEQFF.

The table lists this clonotype with many counts. The CDR3 loop is CASSFGQGARVGTIYF. The CDR3 region has the DNA TGTGCCAGCAGCTTCGGACAGGGGGCACGAGTGGGCACCATATATTTT. This chain links TRBV7-9 with TRBJ1-3, with TRBD1 identical over 11 bases. The CDR3 covers 16 residues. Germline V gives CDR1 SEHNR, CDR2 FQNEAQ (reference sequence). With V trimmed by 3 bases and J by 9 bases, 10 bases remained unmatched.

This clonotype occurred a few times. One base away lies a much larger clone, so this may be a sequencing read error. This rearrangement joins TRBV9 to TRBJ2-1; the match to TRBD2 covers 10 bases. Germline-derived CDR1 and CDR2 are SGDLS and YYNGEE. V trimming: 4 bases; J trimming: 6 bases; junction bases outside the gene matches: 7. The CDR3 totals 15 residues. The CDR3 region has the DNA TGTGCCAGCAGCCCGGGAGCGGGGGGGGGCAATGAGCAGTTCTTC. As protein: CASSPGAGGGNEQFF. The full variable domain, its missing parts supplied by reference TRBV9 and TRBJ2-1, is DSGVTQTPKHLITATGQRVTLRCSPRSGDLSVYWYQQSLDQGLQFLIQYYNGEERAKGNILERFSAQQFPDLHSELNLSSLELGDSALYFCASSPGAGGGNEQFFGPGTRLTVL.